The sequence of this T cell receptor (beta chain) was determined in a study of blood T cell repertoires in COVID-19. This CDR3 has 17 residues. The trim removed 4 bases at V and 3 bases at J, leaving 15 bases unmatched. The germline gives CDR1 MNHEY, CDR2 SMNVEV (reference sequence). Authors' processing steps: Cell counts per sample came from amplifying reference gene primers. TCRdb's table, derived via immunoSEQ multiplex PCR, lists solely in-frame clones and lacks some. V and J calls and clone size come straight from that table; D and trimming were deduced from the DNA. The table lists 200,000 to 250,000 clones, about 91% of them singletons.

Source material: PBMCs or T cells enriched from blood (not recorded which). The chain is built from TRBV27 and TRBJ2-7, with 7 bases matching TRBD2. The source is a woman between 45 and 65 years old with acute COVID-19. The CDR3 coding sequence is TGTGCCAGCAGTTCCTCCTTGGGGGAGGGAAAAATCTACGAGCAGTACTTC. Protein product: CASSSSLGEGKIYEQYF.